This T cell receptor (beta chain) was documented in a study of vaccination and CD4 T cells after COVID-19. With regard to this clonotype: Its specificity is not known.

The Oncomine TCR Beta short-read assay was applied to DNA of cultured CD4+ T cells. Each CDR3 protein is one row after TCRdb ran MiXCR on the PCR reads. The sample comprises some 7,000 distinct CDR3 sequences, 35% to 50% of which are singletons, and about 20% rests with the top ten. The treatment is: roughly nine-day PBMC culture with coronavirus spike peptide pools or control peptides (ViraFEST assay). It was before the COVID-19 pandemic (2011-2018) that the unexposed donor's CD4+ T cells were collected. Germline values: CDR1 GTSNPN, CDR2 SVGIG (reference sequence). There are 14 residues in the CDR3. V shed 3 bases and J shed 8 bases, with 19 bases lying between them.

The chain links TRBV30 to TRBJ1-2; TRBD1 might be the D (5 bases). The receptor comes from a human donor in good health. The source material was CD4+ T cells from blood, cultured in vitro. CDR3 DNA: TGTGCCTGGAGCCAGGGAGAGGGGCGCGGGGGCTACACCTTC. It is translated as CAWSQGEGRGGYTF.